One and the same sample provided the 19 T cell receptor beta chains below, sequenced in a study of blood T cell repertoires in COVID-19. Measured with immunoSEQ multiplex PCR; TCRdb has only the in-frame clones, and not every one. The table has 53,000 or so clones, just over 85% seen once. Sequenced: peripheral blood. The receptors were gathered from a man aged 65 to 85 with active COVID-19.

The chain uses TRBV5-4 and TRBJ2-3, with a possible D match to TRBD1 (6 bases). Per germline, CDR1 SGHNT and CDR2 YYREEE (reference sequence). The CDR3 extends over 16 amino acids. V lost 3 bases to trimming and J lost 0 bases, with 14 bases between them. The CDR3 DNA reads TGTGCCAGCAGCTCGGGGACATTATCTAGCACAGATACGCAGTATTTT. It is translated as CASSSGTLSSTDTQYF.

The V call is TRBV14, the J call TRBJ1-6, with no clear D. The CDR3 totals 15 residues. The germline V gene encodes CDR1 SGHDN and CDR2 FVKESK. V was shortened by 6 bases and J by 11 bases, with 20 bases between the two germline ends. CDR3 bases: TGTGCCAGCAGTTTTAACGGCCTCCTCGGGGCACCCCTCCACTTT. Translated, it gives CASSFNGLLGAPLHF.

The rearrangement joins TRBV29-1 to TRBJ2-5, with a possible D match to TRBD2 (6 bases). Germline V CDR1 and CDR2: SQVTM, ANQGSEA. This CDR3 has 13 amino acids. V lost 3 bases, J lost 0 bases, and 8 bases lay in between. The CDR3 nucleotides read TGCAGCGTTGAGGAGGGTTACCAAGAGACCCAGTACTTC. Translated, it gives CSVEEGYQETQYF.

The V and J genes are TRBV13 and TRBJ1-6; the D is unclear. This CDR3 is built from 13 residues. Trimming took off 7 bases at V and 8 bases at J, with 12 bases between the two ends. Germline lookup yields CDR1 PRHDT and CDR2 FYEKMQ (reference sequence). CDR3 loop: CASTLGRDSPLHF. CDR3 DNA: TGTGCCAGCACCCTTGGGAGGGATTCACCCCTCCACTTT.

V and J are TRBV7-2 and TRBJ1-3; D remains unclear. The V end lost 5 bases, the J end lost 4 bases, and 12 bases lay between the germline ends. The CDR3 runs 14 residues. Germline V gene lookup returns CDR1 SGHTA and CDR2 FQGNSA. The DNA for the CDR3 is TGTGCCAGCAGCCCCGGGGAGACAGGAAACACCATATATTTT. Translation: CASSPGETGNTIYF.

CDR3 nucleotides: TGTGCCTGGAGTGTACAGGAAGGCCAAGCTTTCTTT. This encodes CAWSVQEGQAFF. This chain joins TRBV30 and TRBJ1-1; possibly TRBD1 for D (5 bases). Germline assignment: CDR1 GTSNPN and CDR2 SVGIG (reference sequence). CDR3 size: 12 residues. V was cut by 0 bases and J by 9 bases, with 11 bases left in between.

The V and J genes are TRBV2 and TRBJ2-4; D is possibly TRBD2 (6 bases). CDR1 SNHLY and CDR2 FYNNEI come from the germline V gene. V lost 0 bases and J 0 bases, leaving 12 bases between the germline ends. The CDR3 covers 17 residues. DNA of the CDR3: TGTGCCAGCAGTGAAGCTGGTCGGGGGATAGCCAAAAACATTCAGTACTTC. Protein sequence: CASSEAGRGIAKNIQYF.

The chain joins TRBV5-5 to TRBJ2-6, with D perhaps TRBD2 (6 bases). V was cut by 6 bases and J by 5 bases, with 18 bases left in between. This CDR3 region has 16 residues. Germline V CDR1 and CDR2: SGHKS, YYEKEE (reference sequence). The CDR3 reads CASTTDGGLWANVLTF. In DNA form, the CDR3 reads TGTGCCAGCACCACGGACGGGGGACTCTGGGCCAACGTCCTGACTTTC.

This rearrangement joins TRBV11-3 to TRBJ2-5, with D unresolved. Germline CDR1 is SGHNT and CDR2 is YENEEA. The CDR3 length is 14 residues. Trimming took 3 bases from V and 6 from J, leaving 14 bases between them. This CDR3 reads CASSLTLTMKTQYF. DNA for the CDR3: TGTGCCAGCAGCTTGACCCTTACTATGAAGACCCAGTACTTC.

CDR3: CAARGWGADTQYF. As DNA, the CDR3 is TGTGCCGCTAGAGGTTGGGGGGCAGATACGCAGTATTTT. The V and J genes are TRBV25-1 and TRBJ2-3, with a possible D match to TRBD2 (6 bases). Germline loops: CDR1 MGHDK, CDR2 SYGVNS. The CDR3 runs to 13 residues. The V gene lost 11 bases and the J gene lost 4 bases, with 16 bases spanning the gap.

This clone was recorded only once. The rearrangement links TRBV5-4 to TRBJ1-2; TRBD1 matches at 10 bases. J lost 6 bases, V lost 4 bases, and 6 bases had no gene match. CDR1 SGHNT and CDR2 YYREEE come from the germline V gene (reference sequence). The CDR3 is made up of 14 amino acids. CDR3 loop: CASSLTGTGDGYTF. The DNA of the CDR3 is TGTGCCAGCAGCCTCACCGGGACAGGGGATGGCTACACCTTC. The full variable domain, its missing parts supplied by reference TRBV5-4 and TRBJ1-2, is ETGVTQSPTHLIKTRGQQVTLRCSSQSGHNTVSWYQQALGQGPQFIFQYYREEENGRGNFPPRFSGLQFPNYSSELNVNALELDDSALYLCASSLTGTGDGYTFGSGTRLTVV.

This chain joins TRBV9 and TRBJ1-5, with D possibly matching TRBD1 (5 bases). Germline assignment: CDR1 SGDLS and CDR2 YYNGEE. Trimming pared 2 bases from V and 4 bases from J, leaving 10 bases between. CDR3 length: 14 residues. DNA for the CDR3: TGTGCCAGCAGCGTTGGGGCATGGAATCAGCCCCAGCATTTT. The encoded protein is CASSVGAWNQPQHF. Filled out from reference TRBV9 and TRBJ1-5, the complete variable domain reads DSGVTQTPKHLITATGQRVTLRCSPRSGDLSVYWYQQSLDQGLQFLIQYYNGEERAKGNILERFSAQQFPDLHSELNLSSLELGDSALYFCASSVGAWNQPQHFGDGTRLSIL.

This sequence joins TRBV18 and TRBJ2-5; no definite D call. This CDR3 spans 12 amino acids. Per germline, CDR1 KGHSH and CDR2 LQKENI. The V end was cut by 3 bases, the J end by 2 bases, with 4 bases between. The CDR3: CASSPEQETQYF. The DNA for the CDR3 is TGTGCCAGCTCACCGGAGCAAGAGACCCAGTACTTC.

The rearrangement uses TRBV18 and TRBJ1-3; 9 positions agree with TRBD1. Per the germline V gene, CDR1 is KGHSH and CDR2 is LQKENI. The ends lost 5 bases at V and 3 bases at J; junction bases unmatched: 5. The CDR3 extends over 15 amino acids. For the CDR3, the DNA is TGTGCCAGCTCATCGGACAGGGGCGGTGGAAACACCATATATTTT. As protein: CASSSDRGGGNTIYF.

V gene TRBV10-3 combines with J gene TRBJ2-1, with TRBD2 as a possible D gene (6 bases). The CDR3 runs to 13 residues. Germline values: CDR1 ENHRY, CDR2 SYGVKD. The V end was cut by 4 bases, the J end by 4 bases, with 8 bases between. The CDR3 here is CAISGDSYNEQFF. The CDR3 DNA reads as TGTGCCATCAGTGGGGACTCATACAATGAGCAGTTCTTC.

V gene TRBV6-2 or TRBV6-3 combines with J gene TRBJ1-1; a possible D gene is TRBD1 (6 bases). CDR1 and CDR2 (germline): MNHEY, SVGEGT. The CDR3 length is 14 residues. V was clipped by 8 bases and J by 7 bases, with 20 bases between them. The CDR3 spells CASGPGGGLLEAFF. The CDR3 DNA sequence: TGTGCCAGCGGCCCGGGGGGGGGCCTCCTTGAAGCTTTCTTT.

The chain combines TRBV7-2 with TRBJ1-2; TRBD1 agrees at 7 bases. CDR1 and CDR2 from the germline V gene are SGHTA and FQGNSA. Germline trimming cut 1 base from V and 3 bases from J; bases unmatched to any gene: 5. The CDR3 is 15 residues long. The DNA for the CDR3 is TGTGCCAGCAGCTTAGGAAACAGGGGCGACTATGGCTACACCTTC. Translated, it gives CASSLGNRGDYGYTF.

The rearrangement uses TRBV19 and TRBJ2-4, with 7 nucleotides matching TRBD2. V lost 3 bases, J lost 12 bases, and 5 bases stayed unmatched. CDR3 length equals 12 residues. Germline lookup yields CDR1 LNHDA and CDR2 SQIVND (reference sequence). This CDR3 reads CASSIERGDQYF. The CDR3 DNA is TGTGCCAGTAGTATCGAGCGGGGTGATCAGTACTTC.

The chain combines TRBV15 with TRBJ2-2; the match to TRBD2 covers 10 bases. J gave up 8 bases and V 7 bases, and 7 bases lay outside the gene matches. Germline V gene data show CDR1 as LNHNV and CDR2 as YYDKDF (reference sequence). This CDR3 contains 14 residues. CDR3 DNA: TGTGCCACCAATCCTAGCGGGGGCCCAGGGGAGCTGTTTTTT. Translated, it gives CATNPSGGPGELFF.